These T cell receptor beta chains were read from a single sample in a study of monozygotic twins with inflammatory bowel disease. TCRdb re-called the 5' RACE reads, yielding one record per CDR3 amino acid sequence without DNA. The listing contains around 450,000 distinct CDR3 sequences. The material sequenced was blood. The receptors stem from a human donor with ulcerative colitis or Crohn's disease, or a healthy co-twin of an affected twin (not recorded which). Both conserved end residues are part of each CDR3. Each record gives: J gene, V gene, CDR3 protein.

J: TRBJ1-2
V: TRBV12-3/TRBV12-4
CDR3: CASSPQNRASLRGYTF

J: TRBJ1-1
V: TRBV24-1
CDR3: CATSDLSGTEAFF

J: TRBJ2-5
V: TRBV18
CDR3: CASSPSGTLAETQYF

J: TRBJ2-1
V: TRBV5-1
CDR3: CASSESLAGGGEQFF

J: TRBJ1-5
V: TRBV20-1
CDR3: CSAEGRLSNQPQHF

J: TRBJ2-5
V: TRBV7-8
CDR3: CACSLEATGGYVKTQYF

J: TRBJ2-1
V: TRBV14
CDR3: CASLGRNTNEQFF

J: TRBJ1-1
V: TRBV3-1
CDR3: CASSQTGTGAEAFF

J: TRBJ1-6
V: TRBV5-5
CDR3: CASREDGTNSPLHF

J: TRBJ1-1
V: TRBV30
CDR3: CAWRNLGATEAFF

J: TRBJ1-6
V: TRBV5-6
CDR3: CASSLGQINSPLHF

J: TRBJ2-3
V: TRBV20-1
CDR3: CSAVPSTDTQYF

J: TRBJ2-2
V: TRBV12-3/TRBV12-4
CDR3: CASKVGQDTGELFF

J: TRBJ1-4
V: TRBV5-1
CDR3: CASSLVLGPPNEKLFF

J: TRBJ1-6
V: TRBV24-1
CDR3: CATSDLLAAGDWTSPLHF

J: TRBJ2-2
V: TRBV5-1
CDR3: CASSLGSGLTGELFF

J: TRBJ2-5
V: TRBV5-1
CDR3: CASSFAKASGETQYF

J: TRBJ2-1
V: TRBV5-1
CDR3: CASSFPSGVSNEQFF

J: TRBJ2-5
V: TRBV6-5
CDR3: CASSLTGGGETQYF

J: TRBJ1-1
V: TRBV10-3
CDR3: CAISLIVPGQGANTEAFF

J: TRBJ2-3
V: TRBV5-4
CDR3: CASSFGGVRADTQYF

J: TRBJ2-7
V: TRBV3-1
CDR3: CASSRAGTFTNEQYF

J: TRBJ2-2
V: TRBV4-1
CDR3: CASSPAIGRGVGELFF

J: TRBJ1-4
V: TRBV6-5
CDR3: CASSYSISGGNEKLFF

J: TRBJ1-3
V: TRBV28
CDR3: CASGTLLSGNTIYF